These 32 T cell receptor beta chains were sequenced from one sample in a study of OX40 agonist ivuxolimab in advanced cancers. Data came from immunoSEQ multiplex PCR; TCRdb stores just in-frame clones and leaves some out. The table records approximately 90,000 clones, about 90% of them present only once. Sequenced material: CD4+ or CD8+ T cells sorted from blood, taken in a trial of the OX40 agonist ivuxolimab. These TCRs come from an adult with an advanced solid tumor such as melanoma, head and neck, liver or kidney cancer.

V usage is TRBV4-3 and J usage is TRBJ2-1; TRBD1 matches 7 bases. Germline loops: CDR1 LGHNA, CDR2 YSLEER. The CDR3 has 14 amino acids. J gave up 9 bases and V 1 base, and 6 bases lay outside the gene matches. The CDR3 DNA follows: TGCGCCAGCAGCCAAGGGGACAGCCCCTCTGAGCAGTTCTTC. It translates to CASSQGDSPSEQFF.

The chain joins TRBV7-2 to TRBJ1-3; D gene unclear. CDR1 and CDR2 (germline): SGHTA, FQGNSA. Trimming pared 6 bases from V and 1 base from J, leaving 16 bases between. This CDR3 region has 16 residues. CDR3 DNA sequence: TGTGCCAGCAGTTTTAGATGGGAAGGGTCTGGAAACACCATATATTTT. It encodes CASSFRWEGSGNTIYF.

This sequence joins TRBV11-2 and TRBJ2-7; D remains unclear. The CDR3 sequence is 13 residues long. V lost 5 bases and J lost 3, with 11 bases in between. Per the germline V gene, CDR1 is SGHAT and CDR2 is FQNNGV. The CDR3 DNA follows: TGTGCCAGCAGCCCGAGACCTTTCTACGAGCAGTACTTC. Encoded protein: CASSPRPFYEQYF.

The chain links TRBV9 to TRBJ2-7; D ambiguous. Per germline, CDR1 SGDLS and CDR2 YYNGEE. The CDR3 runs 13 residues. V lost 4 bases and J 2 bases, leaving 10 bases between the germline ends. CDR3 region: CASSPATAYEQYF. The CDR3 DNA reads TGTGCCAGCAGCCCCGCCACGGCCTACGAGCAGTACTTC.

The chain couples TRBV6-5 to TRBJ1-1; D uncertain. V was trimmed by 2 bases and J by 6 bases, leaving 4 bases between them. The germline V gene has CDR1 MNHEY and CDR2 SVGAGI. The CDR3 length is 11 residues. CDR3 in DNA: TGTGCCAGCAGTTACGGGGCTGAAGCTTTCTTT. It specifies CASSYGAEAFF.

The CDR3 protein is CASSPDRENTEAFF. DNA for the CDR3: TGTGCCAGCAGCCCGGACAGGGAGAACACTGAAGCTTTCTTT. V and J are TRBV7-9 and TRBJ1-1; 8 bases agree with TRBD1. Per germline, CDR1 SEHNR and CDR2 FQNEAQ (reference sequence). This CDR3 region has 14 residues. Losses at the gene ends were 5 bases for V and 1 base for J; bases not matched to a gene: 3.

The rearrangement joins TRBV29-1 to TRBJ2-4, with 9 bases lining up with TRBD1. Looked up from germline, CDR1 is SQVTM and CDR2 is ANQGSEA. The V segment lost 4 bases and the J segment 7 bases; nucleotides outside the gene matches: 2. This CDR3 region has 12 residues. In DNA, the CDR3 is TGCAGCGTTGGGACAGGGGTTAACATTCAGTACTTC. As protein: CSVGTGVNIQYF.

In its sample, this clone was seen once. The gene calls are TRBV7-9 and TRBJ2-3, with unresolved D. This CDR3 contains 16 residues. V lost 1 base, J lost 0 bases, and 11 bases lay in between. CDR1 is SEHNR and CDR2 is FQNEAQ in the germline V gene (reference sequence). In DNA, the CDR3 is TGTGCCAGCAGCTTAGGGGCCGTTCCTAGCACAGATACGCAGTATTTT. Its protein is CASSLGAVPSTDTQYF.

The CDR3 nucleotides are TGTGCCAGCAGCTTGGGGCAGGGTGGCCCAGATACGCAGTATTTT. Encoded protein: CASSLGQGGPDTQYF. V usage is TRBV5-4 and J usage is TRBJ2-3, with D possibly TRBD1 on 5 matching bases. CDR1 is SGHNT and CDR2 is YYREEE in the germline V gene (reference sequence). This CDR3 spans 15 amino acids. V shed 0 bases and J shed 4 bases, with 12 bases lying between them.

Concerning this clone itself: At one end, the junction sequence differs from germline, possibly due to a read error. This chain uses TRBV19 with TRBJ1-1; D might be TRBD1 (6 bases). Germline-derived CDR1 and CDR2 are LNHDA and SQIVND (reference sequence). CDR3 length: 15 amino acids. The CDR3 loop is CAGRGFDGGHTEAFF. CDR3 nucleotide sequence: TGTGCCGGTAGGGGTTTCGACGGGGGGCACACTGAAGCTTTCTTT.

The chain recombines TRBV7-2 with TRBJ2-7, with D perhaps TRBD2 (6 bases). The CDR3 spans 13 residues. Germline V gives CDR1 SGHTA, CDR2 FQGNSA. Trimming pared 2 bases from V and 11 bases from J, leaving 16 bases between. For the CDR3, the DNA is TGTGCCAGCAGCTTAACCCACTGGACGGGGGAGTACTTC. It encodes CASSLTHWTGEYF.

The chain uses TRBV14 and TRBJ1-1; tentative D call: TRBD1 (5 bases). CDR3 length equals 13 residues. Germline lookup yields CDR1 SGHDN and CDR2 FVKESK. V was cut by 4 bases and J by 3 bases, with 9 bases left in between. For the CDR3, the DNA is TGTGCCAGCAGCCCGACAGCCTACACTGAAGCTTTCTTT. Protein: CASSPTAYTEAFF. Variable domain in full (rest from reference TRBV14 and TRBJ1-1): EAGVTQFPSHSVIEKGQTVTLRCDPISGHDNLYWYRRVMGKEIKFLLHFVKESKQDESGMPNNRFLAERTGGTYSTLKVQPAELEDSGVYFCASSPTAYTEAFFGQGTRLTVV.

The chain uses TRBV18 and TRBJ2-7; no clear D gene. Trimming took off 0 bases at V and 2 bases at J, with 20 bases between the two ends. CDR3 size: 18 residues. Germline V gene data show CDR1 as KGHSH and CDR2 as LQKENI. The CDR3 protein is CASSPPPGVGAFTYEQYF. The CDR3 nucleotides are TGTGCCAGCTCACCACCCCCTGGGGTTGGTGCCTTTACCTACGAGCAGTACTTC.

The chain links TRBV5-4 to TRBJ2-5, with D uncertain. The CDR3 spans 11 residues. CDR1 is SGHNT and CDR2 is YYREEE in the germline V gene (reference sequence). The ends were cut back, 4 bases at V and 2 bases at J, with 3 bases in the middle. CDR3 sequence reads: CASSQQETQYF. Here the CDR3 DNA reads TGTGCCAGCAGCCAACAAGAGACCCAGTACTTC.

The chain recombines TRBV7-8 with TRBJ1-5; D perhaps matches TRBD1 (6 bases). The CDR3 is 16 amino acids. Trimming stripped 5 bases from V and 2 bases from J, with 16 bases between. Germline CDR1 SGHVS, CDR2 FQNEAQ. The CDR3 reads CASSEEGQRGNQPQHF. The DNA for the CDR3 is TGTGCCAGCAGCGAGGAAGGACAGCGGGGCAATCAGCCCCAGCATTTT.

J is TRBJ2-1 and V is TRBV29-1; 9 bases line up with TRBD1. From germline, CDR1 is SQVTM and CDR2 ANQGSEA. CDR3 size: 15 residues. V was clipped by 6 bases and J by 0 bases; unmatched bases: 6. Here the CDR3 reads CSVGATGGSYNEQFF. The CDR3 region has the DNA TGCAGCGTCGGGGCGACAGGGGGCTCCTACAATGAGCAGTTCTTC.

The gene calls are TRBV7-2 and TRBJ2-7, with TRBD2 matching over 11 bases. CDR3 length: 16 amino acids. After removal of 4 bases from V and 0 bases from J, the junction contained 5 bases not matched to a gene. Germline V lookup: CDR1 SGHTA, CDR2 FQGNSA. The CDR3 protein is CASSSLAGGSSYEQYF. The CDR3 DNA is TGTGCCAGCAGCTCGTTAGCGGGGGGGAGCTCCTACGAGCAGTACTTC.

The V call is TRBV9, the J call TRBJ2-7; 7 bases align to TRBD1. The length of the CDR3 is 13 residues. Looked up from germline, CDR1 is SGDLS and CDR2 is YYNGEE. Unmatched junction bases numbered 6, after V lost 5 bases and J lost 4 bases. CDR3 amino acids: CASRRDSLYEQYF. CDR3 DNA: TGTGCCAGCAGAAGGGACAGCTTATACGAGCAGTACTTC.

V usage is TRBV6-6 and J usage is TRBJ1-4; perhaps TRBD1 as D (5 bases). The CDR3 extends over 13 amino acids. V lost 8 bases, J lost 7 bases, and 14 bases lay in between. Germline-derived CDR1 and CDR2 are MNHNY and SVGAGI (reference sequence). The DNA of the CDR3 is TGTGCCAGCGGAGAGGGGAGGGGTGAAAAACTGTTTTTT. As protein: CASGEGRGEKLFF.

The V call is TRBV5-6, the J call TRBJ1-2; 7 nucleotides line up with TRBD1. CDR3 length: 14 residues. Germline V gives CDR1 SGHDT, CDR2 YYEEEE. V lost 3 bases, J lost 8 bases, and 10 bases stayed unmatched. CDR3 DNA: TGTGCCAGCAGCTCACAGGGGCCGGCGCGGGGCTACACCTTC. Translating it yields CASSSQGPARGYTF.

DNA of the CDR3: TGTGCCAGCTCAAGCCGGGACTTGGATTCCTACGAGCAGTACTTC. Translation: CASSSRDLDSYEQYF. The chain has TRBV18 and TRBJ2-7; perhaps TRBD2 as D (6 bases). Germline V gene sequence: CDR1 KGHSH, CDR2 LQKENI. CDR3 length: 15 residues. Trimming removed 5 bases at V and 1 base at J, with 15 bases between.

The CDR3 reads CASSDRGLGLNEQFF. Written as DNA, the CDR3 is TGTGCCAGTTCGGACAGGGGGCTAGGACTCAATGAGCAGTTCTTC. This chain links TRBV19 with TRBJ2-1; TRBD1 agrees at 11 bases. The CDR3 consists of 15 residues. V lost 8 bases, J lost 6 bases, and 9 bases stayed unmatched. Germline CDR1 reads LNHDA; CDR2 reads SQIVND (reference sequence).

This chain links TRBV19 with TRBJ1-2; D may be TRBD1 (6 bases). V lost 0 bases and J 4 bases, leaving 21 bases between the germline ends. Germline-derived CDR1 and CDR2 are LNHDA and SQIVND (reference sequence). The CDR3 sequence is 18 residues long. CDR3 nucleotides: TGTGCCAGTAGTATAGATCTGGTGGCCGCCCGAGGGGGCTATGGCTACACCTTC. It is translated as CASSIDLVAARGGYGYTF.

This clone was detected once. The V call is TRBV28, the J call TRBJ2-7, with D possibly being TRBD2 (6 bases). V was shortened by 1 base and J by 2 bases, with 12 bases between the two germline ends. Germline V gene lookup returns CDR1 MDHEN and CDR2 SYDVKM. The CDR3 is 15 amino acids. CDR3 sequence reads: CASSLSGVNPYEQYF. The CDR3 DNA follows: TGTGCCAGCAGTTTATCGGGGGTAAATCCCTACGAGCAGTACTTC.

V and J are TRBV10-3 and TRBJ1-5; D may be TRBD1 (5 bases). This CDR3 is built from 14 residues. CDR1 and CDR2 from the germline V gene are ENHRY and SYGVKD. Trimming removed 0 bases from V and 4 bases from J, with 7 bases in between. The CDR3 DNA sequence: TGTGCCATCAGTGAGTCGGGGGGGAATCAGCCCCAGCATTTT. It translates to CAISESGGNQPQHF.

The chain recombines TRBV19 with TRBJ2-3; possible D gene TRBD2, 6 bases. Germline CDR1 is LNHDA and CDR2 is SQIVND (reference sequence). The CDR3 runs to 14 residues. V lost 6 bases and J 2 bases, leaving 12 bases between the germline ends. CDR3 sequence: CASRWGEATDTQYF. For the CDR3, the DNA is TGTGCCAGTAGGTGGGGGGAGGCCACAGATACGCAGTATTTT. Full variable domain (missing parts from reference TRBV19 and TRBJ2-3): DGGITQSPKYLFRKEGQNVTLSCEQNLNHDAMYWYRQDPGQGLRLIYYSQIVNDFQKGDIAEGYSVSREKKESFPLTVTSAQKNPTAFYLCASRWGEATDTQYFGPGTRLTVL.

This rearrangement joins TRBV4-3 to TRBJ2-1, with TRBD1 identical over 9 bases. Germline V gene data show CDR1 as LGHNA and CDR2 as YSLEER. The CDR3 is 14 residues long. Trimming removed 6 bases from V and 6 bases from J; junction bases left unmatched: 6. The CDR3 spells CASSWDRVSNEQFF. DNA for the CDR3: TGCGCCAGCAGTTGGGACAGGGTAAGCAATGAGCAGTTCTTC.

The J gene is TRBJ1-3, the V gene TRBV6-5; D perhaps matches TRBD1 (5 bases). The germline V gene encodes CDR1 MNHEY and CDR2 SVGAGI. This CDR3 has 14 residues. V was cut by 5 bases and J by 0 bases, with 8 bases left in between. In DNA form, the CDR3 reads TGTGCCAGCAGTCGACAGAGCTCTGGAAACACCATATATTTT. Amino acid sequence: CASSRQSSGNTIYF.

This clone has a handful of counts. This sequence joins TRBV7-2 and TRBJ2-5; TRBD1 agrees at 7 bases. This CDR3 is built from 16 residues. Germline V lookup: CDR1 SGHTA, CDR2 FQGNSA. The V and J ends lost 1 base and 2 bases, in that order; junction bases with no gene match: 7. The CDR3 nucleotides are TGTGCCAGCAGCTTAGGCTCGCCAGGGGGACAAGAGACCCAGTACTTC. This gives the protein CASSLGSPGGQETQYF.

The chain combines TRBV5-3 with TRBJ1-2, with 7 bases aligning to TRBD1. TRBV5-3 has ORF status, its function being uncertain. V was clipped by 4 bases and J by 6 bases; unmatched bases: 9. This CDR3 contains 14 residues. The CDR3 loop is CARSHLRGRDGYTF. The CDR3 DNA sequence: TGTGCCAGAAGCCACCTTAGGGGGCGAGATGGCTACACCTTC.

V gene TRBV10-3 combines with J gene TRBJ2-5; 9 nucleotides line up with TRBD1. The J segment lost 5 bases and the V segment lost 4 bases, leaving 8 bases of the junction unmatched. Germline CDR1 reads ENHRY; CDR2 reads SYGVKD. The CDR3 loop spans 15 amino acids. CDR3 nucleotide sequence: TGTGCCATCAGTGGGGAGACAGGGGGTATGGAGACCCAGTACTTC. This gives the protein CAISGETGGMETQYF.

CDR3 sequence (DNA): TGTGCCAGCAGCGAGGGGGCACCATCGGGTGGCTACACCTTC. Translation: CASSEGAPSGGYTF. V is TRBV9 and J is TRBJ1-2; 7 bases match TRBD1. The germline V gene has CDR1 SGDLS and CDR2 YYNGEE. V lost 3 bases, J lost 7 bases, and 9 bases stayed unmatched. CDR3 length: 14 amino acids.